The clone carrying this T cell receptor beta chain was picked up many times. The antigen remains undetermined. CDR3 and TCR beta VDJ profiling relied on a genomic DNA template. Using its own MiXCR run on the reads, TCRdb lists one record per CDR3 protein. The table lists 300,000 or so distinct CDR3 sequences, roughly 61% of them singletons, with approximately 1.2% in the top ten. This sample stems from a study of CD8+CD57+ T cells in acquired aplastic anemia. Study findings and constraints: Overlap between patients and controls comprised roughly 30 CD8+ CDR3 sequences.

Sequencing involved patients with CD8+CD57+ cell expansion previously shown by flow cytometry. The V and J ends lost 2 bases and 7 bases, in that order; junction bases with no gene match: 8. This CDR3 region has 15 residues. The sequenced sample consisted of sorted CD4+, CD8+, or CD8+CD57+ T cells (not recorded which) from PBMCs. This chain uses TRBV12-3 or TRBV12-4 with TRBJ1-5; 7 nucleotides align to TRBD1. The TCR originated in a human donor with aplastic anemia. CDR3 bases: TGTGCCAGCAGTTTAACCTCAGGGGGGCGACAGCCCCAGCATTTT. This encodes CASSLTSGGRQPQHF.